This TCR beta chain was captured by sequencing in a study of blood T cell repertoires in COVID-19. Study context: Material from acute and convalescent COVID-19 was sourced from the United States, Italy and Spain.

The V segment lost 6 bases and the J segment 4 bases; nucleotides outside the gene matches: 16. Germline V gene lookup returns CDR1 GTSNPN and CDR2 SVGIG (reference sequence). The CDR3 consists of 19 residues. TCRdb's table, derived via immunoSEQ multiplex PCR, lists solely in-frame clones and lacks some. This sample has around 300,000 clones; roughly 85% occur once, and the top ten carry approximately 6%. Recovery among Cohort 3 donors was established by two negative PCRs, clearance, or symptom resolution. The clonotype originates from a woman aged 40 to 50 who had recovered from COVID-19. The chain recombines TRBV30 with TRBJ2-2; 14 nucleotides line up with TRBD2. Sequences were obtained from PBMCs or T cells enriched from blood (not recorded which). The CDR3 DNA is TGTGCCTGCCTACTAGGGAGACTAGCGGGAGGGCCAGGCACCGGGGAGCTGTTTTTT. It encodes CACLLGRLAGGPGTGELFF.